These T cell receptor beta chains were read from a single sample in a study of T cell responses to AZD1222 COVID-19 vaccine. The data were produced by immunoSEQ multiplex PCR, yet TCRdb's version contains in-frame clones alone and is incomplete. The table lists 120,000 or so clones, approximately 90% of them singletons. Sequenced here: peripheral blood, sampled 28 days after the second AZD1222 dose. The origin of the receptors is an adult who received the AZD1222 COVID-19 vaccine. CDR3s include the opening cysteine and the closing phenylalanine or tryptophan. The order of the fields is J gene, clone size, V gene, CDR3 length, D gene, CDR3 DNA, CDR3 protein. The D gene is left open where the match is weak. Clone size is not always given. Where it is, it says once, few, many or a class for expanded clones.

TRBJ2-3	-	TRBV5-1	14	-	TGCGCCAGCAGCCTCTACATTGGAGGGTATACGCAGTATTTT	CASSLYIGGYTQYF
TRBJ2-1	-	TRBV11-3	16	-	TGTGCCAGCAGCTCCAGACTAGACGGTCCCTACAATGAGCAGTTCTTC	CASSSRLDGPYNEQFF
TRBJ1-1	-	TRBV18	13	-	TGTGCCAGCGGCACAGGGTTTAACACTGAAGCTTTCTTT	CASGTGFNTEAFF
TRBJ1-6	-	TRBV9	16	TRBD1	TGTGCCAGCAGCCCCAGGGGAGGGACAGGGAATTCACCCCTCCACTTT	CASSPRGGTGNSPLHF
TRBJ2-7	-	TRBV4-3	16	TRBD1	TGCGCCAGCAGCCAAGATTTAGGGACAGATGCCTACGAGCAGTACTTC	CASSQDLGTDAYEQYF
TRBJ2-1	-	TRBV27	14	TRBD2	TGTGCCAGCAGTTTTTGGCGGGGGGGCCCTGAGCAGTTCTTC	CASSFWRGGPEQFF
TRBJ1-3	-	TRBV9	18	TRBD1	TGTGCCAGCACCCATCCGGGACAGGGATCAGAGTCAGGAAACACCATATATTTT	CASTHPGQGSESGNTIYF
TRBJ1-5	-	TRBV13	13	-	TGTGCCAGCAGCTTAAAGAAGGTGATGCCCCAGCATTTT	CASSLKKVMPQHF
TRBJ2-3	-	TRBV18	16	-	TGTGCCAGCTCACGTTCCGGGGTCTTGTATTCAGATACGCAGTATTTT	CASSRSGVLYSDTQYF
TRBJ1-2	-	TRBV6-5	13	-	TGTGCCAGCAGAACACAGGGCTGGGGAGGCTACACCTTC	CASRTQGWGGYTF
TRBJ1-3	-	TRBV7-3	15	TRBD1	TGTGCCAGCAGCTCGACAGGGAATTATGGAAACACCATATATTTT	CASSSTGNYGNTIYF
TRBJ1-2	-	TRBV15	14	TRBD1	TGTGCCACCAGCAGAGGACGACAGGGGAATGGCTACACCTTC	CATSRGRQGNGYTF
TRBJ2-7	-	TRBV6-2/TRBV6-3	16	-	TGTGCCAGCAGTTACTCGATGGTTACTTTCTCCTACGAGCAGTACTTC	CASSYSMVTFSYEQYF
TRBJ1-6	-	TRBV5-1	15	-	TGCGCCAGCAGCTCTTTCGGGGGCTCGGATTCACCCCTCCACTTT	CASSSFGGSDSPLHF
TRBJ1-1	-	TRBV2	14	-	TGTGCCAGCAGTGTAAAGCTATCGAACACTGAAGCTTTCTTT	CASSVKLSNTEAFF
TRBJ2-3	-	TRBV19	12	-	TGTGCCAGTAGTGCATCCACAGATACGCAGTATTTT	CASSASTDTQYF
TRBJ1-5	-	TRBV7-2	14	-	TGTGCCAGCAGCTTAGAACCGGGTGATCAGCCCCAGCATTTT	CASSLEPGDQPQHF
TRBJ1-2	-	TRBV5-1	14	-	TGCGCCAGCAGCTCCGGACAGCCCGACTATGGCTACACCTTC	CASSSGQPDYGYTF
TRBJ1-6	-	TRBV2	15	-	TGTGCCAGCAGTGTTGCTGGGGTAGGAAATTCACCCCTCCACTTT	CASSVAGVGNSPLHF
TRBJ1-2	-	TRBV27	15	-	TGTGCCAGCAGTTCCCCGGAAAATCATAACTATGGCTACACCTTC	CASSSPENHNYGYTF
TRBJ2-3	-	TRBV6-2/TRBV6-3	16	TRBD2	TGTGCCAGCAGTTGGACTAGCGGGGGGGGCACAGATACGCAGTATTTT	CASSWTSGGGTDTQYF
TRBJ2-5	-	TRBV28	15	-	TGTGCCAGCAGTCCCGGGACTCTGGGGGGAGAGACCCAGTACTTC	CASSPGTLGGETQYF
TRBJ2-7	once	TRBV9	15	TRBD2	TGTGCCAGCAGCGTAGGGGAGGGGAGGACCTACGAGCAGTACTTC	CASSVGEGRTYEQYF
TRBJ2-1	-	TRBV7-7	17	TRBD2	TGTGCTAGCAGCCCACTGGGTGGACTAGCGGGAGGGCATGAGCAGTTCTTC	CASSPLGGLAGGHEQFF